The 9 T cell receptor beta chains reported below all come from one sample, sequenced in a study of T-cell reconstitution after alpha-beta-depleted transplantation in children. Preparation of the TCRbeta library used unique molecular identifiers. One entry per CDR3 protein, called by TCRdb with MiXCR from the PCR reads. The sample shows 550,000 to 800,000 distinct CDR3 sequences, approximately 14% of them seen only once. The material sequenced was PBMCs, taken before TCRalphabeta/CD19-depleted stem cell transplant. The receptors originated from a girl aged 2 to 10 with congenital amegakaryocytic thrombocytopenia, due to receive a stem cell transplant.

This clonotype was observed at least ten times. This sequence joins TRBV20-1 and TRBJ2-3, with TRBD2 matching 9 bases. This CDR3 comprises 18 residues. Trimming removed 3 bases from V and 2 bases from J; junction bases left unmatched: 15. Germline CDR1 is DFQATT and CDR2 is SNEGSKA (reference sequence). CDR3 nucleotides: TGCAGTGCTAGGCCGACGCGTATGACTAGCGGCCACACAGATACGCAGTATTTT. It codes for CSARPTRMTSGHTDTQYF.

This clonotype was observed at least ten times. V gene TRBV6-5 combines with J gene TRBJ1-5; D unresolved. CDR1 is MNHEY, CDR2 SVGAGI, per germline. CDR3 length: 15 amino acids. Trimming cost V 3 bases and J 2 bases, with 11 bases left between them. The chain's CDR3 is CASSYSRAGNQPQHF. CDR3 nucleotides: TGTGCCAGCAGTTATTCCCGGGCGGGCAATCAGCCCCAGCATTTT.

The rearrangement uses TRBV11-2 and TRBJ2-1; perhaps TRBD2 as D (6 bases). The CDR3 covers 15 residues. Trimming shortened V by 7 bases and J by 0 bases, and 13 bases separated the two germline ends. The germline CDR1 and CDR2 sequences are SGHAT and FQNNGV. The CDR3 sequence is CASINRGSSYNEQFF. The DNA of the CDR3 is TGTGCCAGCATTAACCGGGGGAGCTCCTACAATGAGCAGTTCTTC. Looking up the rest from reference TRBV11-2 and TRBJ2-1 gives the full variable domain: EAGVAQSPRYKIIEKRQSVAFWCNPISGHATLYWYQQILGQGPKLLIQFQNNGVVDDSQLPKDRFSAERLKGVDSTLKIQPAKLEDSAVYLCASINRGSSYNEQFFGPGTRLTVL.

This chain uses TRBV12-3 or TRBV12-4 with TRBJ1-2; the D gene is possibly TRBD1 (5 bases). This CDR3 comprises 13 residues. V was trimmed by 4 bases and J by 8 bases, leaving 14 bases between them. In DNA form, the CDR3 reads TGTGCCAGCAGTTCCTCCCGGGGGGTAGGCTACACCTTC. This translates into CASSSSRGVGYTF.

V usage is TRBV7-2 and J usage is TRBJ2-5; 9 bases align to TRBD2. The J segment lost 5 bases and the V segment lost 0 bases, leaving 4 bases of the junction unmatched. The CDR3 has 15 residues. Germline loops: CDR1 SGHTA, CDR2 FQGNSA. CDR3 loop: CASSLAGTSRETQYF. DNA of the CDR3: TGTGCCAGCAGCTTAGCCGGGACTAGCCGCGAGACCCAGTACTTC.

The sample holds many counts of this clonotype. In DNA, the CDR3 is TGTGCCAGCAGCGTTTTGGGCCAAGACACCGGGGAGCTGTTTTTT. Translating it yields CASSVLGQDTGELFF. This chain connects TRBV7-8 to TRBJ2-2; D not certain. V lost 5 bases, J lost 3 bases, and 13 bases lay in between. The germline V gene encodes CDR1 SGHVS and CDR2 FQNEAQ. This CDR3 spans 15 amino acids.

This clonotype was observed a few times. V and J are TRBV5-1 and TRBJ2-3; TRBD2 agrees at 15 bases. Germline assignment: CDR1 SGHRS and CDR2 YFSETQ. CDR3 length equals 18 residues. Germline trimming cut 0 bases from V and 2 bases from J; bases unmatched to any gene: 4. The CDR3 sequence is CASSLGGLAGGYTDTQYF. DNA for the CDR3: TGCGCCAGCAGCTTGGGGGGACTAGCGGGAGGCTACACAGATACGCAGTATTTT. The full variable domain, its missing parts supplied by reference TRBV5-1 and TRBJ2-3, is KAGVTQTPRYLIKTRGQQVTLSCSPISGHRSVSWYQQTPGQGLQFLFEYFSETQRNKGNFPGRFSGRQFSNSRSEMNVSTLELGDSALYLCASSLGGLAGGYTDTQYFGPGTRLTVL.

Note on this clonotype: A much larger clone sits a single nucleotide away, making a read error possible. The V and J genes are TRBV20-1 and TRBJ2-7; TRBD2 is a possible D gene (5 bases). This CDR3 is 13 amino acids long. Germline V lookup: CDR1 DFQATT, CDR2 SNEGSKA (reference sequence). The CDR3, as DNA: TGCAGTGCTAGTTCGGGGATTTCCTACGAGCAGTGCTTC. Amino acids: CSASSGISYEQCF.

This clonotype was counted at least ten times. The V call is TRBV12-3 or TRBV12-4, the J call TRBJ2-2; 11 bases agree with TRBD2. There are 14 residues in the CDR3. Germline trimming cut 5 bases from V and 6 bases from J; bases unmatched to any gene: 2. CDR3 coding DNA: TGTGCCAGCAGTGGACTAGCGGGTTCCGGGGAGCTGTTTTTT. Protein: CASSGLAGSGELFF.